This T cell receptor (beta chain) originates from a study of identical twins. V was pared by 4 bases and J by 6 bases, with 10 bases between. The germline V gene has CDR1 LNHDA and CDR2 SQIVND (reference sequence). The CDR3 has 13 amino acids. TCRdb re-called the 5' RACE reads with MiXCR, one entry per CDR3 protein. The sample contains fewer than 350,000 distinct CDR3 sequences, more than 6.5% of which appear only once. The same sample was also studied in work on yellow fever vaccine responses in identical twins.

Specimen: memory (CD45RO+) T cells sorted from blood. The clonotype comes from a woman aged 18-29 years in good health. The chain combines TRBV19 with TRBJ1-3, with D unresolved. CDR3 DNA sequence: TGTGCCAGTAGTAAGCTGGTATCAAACACCATATATTTT. This encodes CASSKLVSNTIYF. Together with reference TRBV19 and TRBJ1-3, the CDR3 gives the full variable domain: DGGITQSPKYLFRKEGQNVTLSCEQNLNHDAMYWYRQDPGQGLRLIYYSQIVNDFQKGDIAEGYSVSREKKESFPLTVTSAQKNPTAFYLCASSKLVSNTIYFGEGSWLTVV.